The present TCR beta chain was sequenced within a study of blood T cell repertoires in COVID-19. Study-wide context: T cells, B-cell-depleted T cells, or PBMCs provided the cDNA or gDNA that served as material.

The Seattle patients joined while their infection was active and were tracked longitudinally afterward. In the original workflow: The assay estimated nucleated cells by amplifying reference gene primers. This table comes from immunoSEQ multiplex PCR, and its TCRdb copy is limited to in-frame clones, with some not included. That table gives V, J and clone size, and the DNA gave D and trimming. The table includes about 150,000 clones, approximately 83% detected once. Trimming removed 6 bases from V and 5 bases from J; junction bases left unmatched: 9. Germline V gene sequence: CDR1 MNHEY, CDR2 SVGAGI. The CDR3 runs 14 residues.

The sequenced material came from peripheral blood. This TCR was recovered from a woman in her sixties or seventies with COVID-19, enrolled during active disease. The V call is TRBV6-5, the J call TRBJ1-1; 7 bases agree with TRBD1. The DNA for the CDR3 is TGTGCCAGCAGAGACAAGACAGGGAGGACTGAAGCTTTCTTT. Translated, it gives CASRDKTGRTEAFF.